What follows describes a single T cell receptor beta chain. Its antigen remains unidentified. The template was RNA from unsorted bulk tissue. This non-tumor lung sample came from over 3 cm beyond the tumor edge. This sample is part of a study of tumor and adjacent non-tumor tissue in lung cancer. Broader study findings: Higher tumor TCR diversity was associated with shorter survival.

The library came from three nested PCR rounds adapted from ARM-PCR protocols. TCRdb reanalysed the multiplex PCR reads using MiXCR and keeps one entry per CDR3 protein. Of 80,000 or so distinct CDR3 sequences listed, approximately 80% were seen once; the top ten hold about half. Sequencing was performed on distant non-tumor lung tissue. This clonotype was obtained from a man aged 60 to 69 with non-small cell lung cancer.

The CDR3 spells CASSLFLAVTDTQYF. DNA for the CDR3: TGTGCCAGCAGCCTTTTCCTGGCGGTGACAGATACGCAGTATTTT. The chain joins TRBV11-2 to TRBJ2-3; no firm D call. The germline V and J ends were trimmed by 5 bases and 3 bases, with 15 bases remaining between them. CDR1 and CDR2 (germline): SGHAT, FQNNGV. The CDR3 contains 15 residues. The full variable domain, with the rest looked up from reference TRBV11-2 and TRBJ2-3, is EAGVAQSPRYKIIEKRQSVAFWCNPISGHATLYWYQQILGQGPKLLIQFQNNGVVDDSQLPKDRFSAERLKGVDSTLKIQPAKLEDSAVYLCASSLFLAVTDTQYFGPGTRLTVL.